This TCR beta chain was sequenced for a study of blood T cell repertoires in COVID-19. Overall study: Whether acute or convalescent, the COVID-19 samples came from the United States, Italy and Spain. The cDNA or gDNA used as material had been derived from T cells, B-cell-depleted T cells, or PBMCs.

As handled by the study authors: Amplification from reference gene primers served as the basis for estimated nucleated cell counts. Profiled with immunoSEQ multiplex PCR; TCRdb holds only in-frame clones, not every one. That table gives V, J and clone size, and the DNA gave D and trimming. The sample lists 60,000 to 75,000 clones; roughly 76% were seen once. Germline V gene sequence: CDR1 MNHEY, CDR2 SVGAGI. Trimming left V 4 bases short and J 6 bases short, with 21 bases between. The CDR3 has 16 residues. The specimen was peripheral blood. The receptor's source is a woman aged 80 or over with acute or convalescent COVID-19. This chain links TRBV6-5 with TRBJ1-1; D may be TRBD1 (6 bases). CDR3 amino acids: CASSSPPGRGNAEAFF. In nucleotides, the CDR3 is TGTGCCAGCAGTTCCCCTCCCGGCAGGGGTAACGCTGAAGCTTTCTTT.